The present T cell receptor (beta chain) was sequenced within a study of regulatory T cells in long-lasting Graves disease. Stated time point: newly diagnosed GD, antithyroid drugs for less than 3 months. Researchers made the TCR library from RNA that was extracted from PBMCs. HTBI primers from iRepertoire and Arm-PCR of CDR3 regions yielded the TCR beta libraries. TCRdb re-called the multiplex PCR reads through MiXCR, storing one row per CDR3 protein. The sample comprises about 520,000 distinct CDR3 sequences, 12% of which are singletons, and over 7% rests with the top ten. A remark on this clonotype: Its antigen remains unidentified.

CDR1 and CDR2 from the germline V gene are KGHSH and LQKENI. This CDR3 has 14 residues. V lost 3 bases to trimming and J lost 4 bases, with 12 bases between them. General study findings and limits: Whereas about a thousand public clonotypes were shared by new patients, persistent patients shared more, at around 2,700.

In addition, the sample was reused for a study of T cells in Graves' hyperthyroidism and ophthalmopathy. As that report states: Blood shared most expanded thyroid clonotypes above 0.001.

This receptor was obtained from a woman in her 30s with Graves disease. The material was peripheral blood mononuclear cells (PBMCs), obtained at new diagnosis, from a patient treated with antithyroid drugs. The V call is TRBV18, the J call TRBJ1-1; maybe TRBD1 (6 bases). The CDR3 DNA reads TGTGCCAGCTCACCCCCAGGGGTCGTCACTGAAGCTTTCTTT. As protein: CASSPPGVVTEAFF. Variable domain in full (rest from reference TRBV18 and TRBJ1-1): NAGVMQNPRHLVRRRGQEARLRCSPMKGHSHVYWYRQLPEEGLKFMVYLQKENIIDESGMPKERFSAEFPKEGPSILRIQQVVRGDSAAYFCASSPPGVVTEAFFGQGTRLTVV.